These 27 T cell receptor beta chains originate from one sample sequenced in a study of blood T cell repertoires in COVID-19. Repertoires were generated with immunoSEQ multiplex PCR, while TCRdb's copy carries only in-frame clones and drops some. The table lists 150,000 to 200,000 clones, 80% to 90% of them singletons. The sequencing sample was made of peripheral blood. The receptors were gathered from a man aged 18 to 30 who had recovered from COVID-19.

The V and J genes are TRBV29-1 and TRBJ1-1; D is possibly TRBD1 (6 bases). V lost 7 bases and J lost 0, with 12 bases in between. CDR3 size: 13 residues. CDR1 is SQVTM, CDR2 ANQGSEA, per germline. CDR3 nucleotides: TGCAGCGCGGCTGGACAGATGAACACTGAAGCTTTCTTT. It specifies CSAAGQMNTEAFF.

CDR3 amino acids: CASSQGGGSGTEAFF. For the CDR3, the DNA is TGTGCCAGCAGCCAAGGGGGGGGGTCGGGCACTGAAGCTTTCTTT. The chain recombines TRBV3-1 (or the pseudogene TRBV3-2) with TRBJ1-1; maybe TRBD1 (5 bases). The CDR3 runs to 15 residues. The V end was cut by 1 base, the J end by 4 bases, with 13 bases between. Germline V CDR1 and CDR2: LGHDT, YNNKEL (reference sequence).

This chain uses TRBV10-1 with TRBJ2-3, with 9 bases identical to TRBD2. The V and J ends lost 5 bases and 9 bases, in that order; junction bases with no gene match: 9. The germline CDR1 and CDR2 sequences are WNHNN and SYGVQD (reference sequence). The CDR3 has 14 amino acids. The CDR3 loop is CASSPREGRGTQYF. The CDR3 region has the DNA TGCGCCAGCAGTCCGCGGGAGGGCCGAGGGACGCAGTATTTT.

CDR3 protein: CASSQAGAMETQYF. The CDR3 DNA is TGTGCCAGCAGCCAGGCAGGGGCCATGGAGACCCAGTACTTC. The chain is built from TRBV28 and TRBJ2-5, with D maybe TRBD1 (6 bases). The CDR3 contains 14 residues. In germline, CDR1 is MDHEN, CDR2 SYDVKM. V dropped 6 bases and J dropped 5 bases, with 16 bases sitting between them.

The CDR3 region has the DNA TGTGCCAGCAGTTCCAGTGAAGACAGGGTCTACGAGCAGTACTTC. Its protein is CASSSSEDRVYEQYF. This chain uses TRBV6-5 with TRBJ2-7, with TRBD1 identical over 7 bases. Germline V lookup: CDR1 MNHEY, CDR2 SVGAGI. With V trimmed by 4 bases and J by 3 bases, 9 bases remained unmatched. This CDR3 has 15 amino acids.

The V call is TRBV5-1, the J call TRBJ1-6, with a possible D match to TRBD1 (6 bases). The CDR3 length is 17 residues. V lost 3 bases, J lost 9 bases, and 22 bases lay in between. CDR1 is SGHRS, CDR2 YFSETQ, per germline. The CDR3 loop reads CASSSLSTGTAGSPLHF. The CDR3 DNA is TGCGCCAGCAGCTCACTTTCGACAGGAACCGCTGGTTCACCCCTCCACTTT.

CDR3 sequence (DNA): TGTGCCAGCAGCGAACTATTCGGGGAGCTGTTTTTT. The encoded protein is CASSELFGELFF. The chain joins TRBV9 to TRBJ2-2; no clear D gene. CDR1 and CDR2 (germline): SGDLS, YYNGEE. V shed 3 bases and J shed 7 bases, with 7 bases lying between them. The CDR3 length is 12 residues. Supplemented by reference TRBV9 and TRBJ2-2, the full variable domain reads DSGVTQTPKHLITATGQRVTLRCSPRSGDLSVYWYQQSLDQGLQFLIQYYNGEERAKGNILERFSAQQFPDLHSELNLSSLELGDSALYFCASSELFGELFFGEGSRLTVL.

The chain combines TRBV24-1 with TRBJ1-2, with D hard to call. The CDR3 is 14 residues long. V lost 6 bases, J lost 4 bases, and 14 bases lay in between. Germline assignment: CDR1 KGHDR and CDR2 SFDVKD. Written as DNA, the CDR3 is TGTGCCACCAGTCCGAGCTCCCGGGTCTATGGCTACACCTTC. Amino acids: CATSPSSRVYGYTF.

The rearrangement uses TRBV28 and TRBJ1-5; possible D gene TRBD1, 5 bases. Trimming shortened V by 3 bases and J by 0 bases, and 15 bases separated the two germline ends. The CDR3 has 17 amino acids. Per the germline V gene, CDR1 is MDHEN and CDR2 is SYDVKM. CDR3 sequence reads: CASSFSLEGPSNQPQHF. The CDR3 coding sequence is TGTGCCAGCAGTTTTTCATTGGAGGGACCTAGCAATCAGCCCCAGCATTTT.

CDR3 bases: TGTGCCAGCAGACGCGACAGGGTGCGCACCGGGGAGCTGTTTTTT. Translation: CASRRDRVRTGELFF. The V and J genes are TRBV27 and TRBJ2-2, with 7 bases aligning to TRBD1. CDR1 is MNHEY, CDR2 SMNVEV, per germline (reference sequence). V lost 6 bases, J lost 4 bases, and 8 bases stayed unmatched. The CDR3 runs 15 residues.

The chain has TRBV12-3 or TRBV12-4 and TRBJ1-2; D is ambiguous. This CDR3 is 13 amino acids long. Trimming removed 6 bases from V and 4 bases from J, with 12 bases in between. The CDR3 bases are TGTGCCAGCAGCCCCCGGGGTCTCTATGGCTACACCTTC. The encoded protein is CASSPRGLYGYTF.

This chain joins TRBV6-1 and TRBJ1-5; 7 positions match TRBD1. Germline V gene data show CDR1 as MNHNS and CDR2 as SASEGT. V shed 4 bases and J 3 bases; nucleotides not matched to a gene: 9. The CDR3 loop spans 16 amino acids. The CDR3 loop is CASSGPPDRTNQPQHF. The CDR3 DNA reads TGTGCCAGCAGTGGGCCCCCGGACAGGACCAATCAGCCCCAGCATTTT.

V usage is TRBV9 and J usage is TRBJ1-5, with D unclear. V was clipped by 2 bases and J by 2 bases, with 11 bases between them. The CDR3 covers 15 residues. Germline V gene sequence: CDR1 SGDLS, CDR2 YYNGEE. CDR3 sequence: CASSVGGWGNQPQHF. The CDR3 DNA follows: TGTGCCAGCAGCGTCGGAGGCTGGGGCAATCAGCCCCAGCATTTT.

Only a few counts were recorded for this clone. This chain connects TRBV11-2 to TRBJ2-7; 10 nucleotides match TRBD1. J was trimmed by 4 bases and V by 4 bases; bases with no gene match: 13. Germline lookup yields CDR1 SGHAT and CDR2 FQNNGV. The CDR3 is made up of 17 amino acids. The CDR3 DNA reads as TGTGCCAGCAGCTCGATAAGCCGGGACAGGGGAAGGTACGAGCAGTACTTC. Translating it yields CASSSISRDRGRYEQYF.

The chain joins TRBV5-6 to TRBJ1-1; D is unclear. V was pared by 2 bases and J by 6 bases, with 14 bases between. Germline assignment: CDR1 SGHDT and CDR2 YYEEEE. The CDR3 has 14 residues. CDR3 amino acids: CASSFYQRAPEAFF. The CDR3, as DNA: TGTGCCAGCAGCTTTTATCAGCGGGCTCCTGAAGCTTTCTTT.

The chain couples TRBV18 to TRBJ2-3; D uncertain. V shed 5 bases and J shed 2 bases, with 5 bases lying between them. CDR3 length: 12 amino acids. Germline loops: CDR1 KGHSH, CDR2 LQKENI. CDR3 coding DNA: TGTGCCAGCTCAACTTTCACAGATACGCAGTATTTT. Its protein product is CASSTFTDTQYF.

This chain joins TRBV19 and TRBJ1-1; 9 bases agree with TRBD1. The germline V gene has CDR1 LNHDA and CDR2 SQIVND (reference sequence). The CDR3 has 15 residues. With 8 bases clipped from V and 2 bases from J, the junction kept 9 bases outside the gene matches. This CDR3 is CASLHRGRLNTEAFF. CDR3 sequence (DNA): TGTGCCAGTCTGCACAGGGGGCGATTAAACACTGAAGCTTTCTTT.

V and J are TRBV19 and TRBJ1-6, with D unclear. From germline, CDR1 is LNHDA and CDR2 SQIVND (reference sequence). The CDR3 consists of 15 residues. The V end was cut by 7 bases, the J end by 7 bases, with 17 bases between. The CDR3 DNA reads TGTGCCAGTACCGACCGGCCAGGTTCGAATTCACCCCTCCACTTT. Its protein product is CASTDRPGSNSPLHF.

The chain carries TRBV24-1 and TRBJ2-7, with D perhaps TRBD2 (6 bases). V lost 6 bases and J lost 2, with 10 bases in between. The V gene's germline CDR1 is KGHDR and CDR2 SFDVKD. There are 13 residues in the CDR3. The CDR3 nucleotides are TGTGCCACCAGTCCCGGGGGAACCTACGAGCAGTACTTC. It encodes CATSPGGTYEQYF.

The V gene is TRBV24-1, the J gene TRBJ2-2, with TRBD1 matching 10 bases. The CDR3 consists of 14 residues. Looked up from germline, CDR1 is KGHDR and CDR2 is SFDVKD. V trimming: 9 bases; J trimming: 7 bases; junction bases outside the gene matches: 7. CDR3 residues: CATGGTGEDGELFF. The CDR3 nucleotides read TGTGCCACCGGGGGGACAGGGGAAGACGGGGAGCTGTTTTTT.

The V call is TRBV29-1, the J call TRBJ2-1; perhaps TRBD1 as D (6 bases). The CDR3 is made up of 15 amino acids. V lost 5 bases and J lost 0, with 14 bases in between. Looked up from germline, CDR1 is SQVTM and CDR2 is ANQGSEA. The CDR3 DNA reads as TGCAGCGTTAGGGGACAACAGCTCTCCTACAATGAGCAGTTCTTC. Its translation is CSVRGQQLSYNEQFF.

This chain joins TRBV10-3 and TRBJ2-3; D may be TRBD1 (5 bases). Deletions cut 9 bases from V and 5 bases from J, with 9 bases between. The germline gives CDR1 ENHRY, CDR2 SYGVKD. The CDR3 sequence is 11 residues long. CDR3 region: CAISREDTQYF. CDR3 in DNA: TGTGCCATTAGCAGGGAAGATACGCAGTATTTT.

This clone has a single count. The chain recombines TRBV20-1 with TRBJ2-7; perhaps TRBD1 as D (5 bases). The CDR3 has 10 amino acids. V lost 5 bases and J lost 6, with 8 bases in between. Germline V lookup: CDR1 DFQATT, CDR2 SNEGSKA (reference sequence). The CDR3 coding sequence is TGCAGTGCTCTAAGGGGCGAGCAGTACTTC. It yields the protein CSALRGEQYF.

The chain recombines TRBV7-9 with TRBJ2-4; 9 nucleotides align to TRBD1. Looked up from germline, CDR1 is SEHNR and CDR2 is FQNEAQ (reference sequence). V lost 5 bases, J lost 5 bases, and 4 bases stayed unmatched. This CDR3 has 14 residues. The CDR3 sequence is CASSSRDRENIQYF. For the CDR3, the DNA is TGTGCCAGCAGCAGCCGGGACAGGGAAAACATTCAGTACTTC.

V is TRBV4-3 and J is TRBJ2-1; TRBD1 aligns across 9 bases. The CDR3 spans 16 residues. The V gene's germline CDR1 is LGHNA and CDR2 YSLEER. V dropped 0 bases and J dropped 1; count of bases not matched to a gene: 1. CDR3 residues: CASSQEGQGSYNEQFF. The CDR3 DNA is TGCGCCAGCAGCCAAGAGGGACAGGGTTCCTACAATGAGCAGTTCTTC.

V usage is TRBV29-1 and J usage is TRBJ2-3; a weak D match, TRBD2 (5 bases). From germline, CDR1 is SQVTM and CDR2 ANQGSEA. V lost 4 bases to trimming and J lost 2 bases, with 13 bases between them. This CDR3 region has 14 residues. CDR3 DNA: TGCAGCGTTGGGCCGGGGTCCTACACAGATACGCAGTATTTT. This sequence encodes CSVGPGSYTDTQYF.

CDR3: CASSLRPLGYGYTF. CDR3 coding DNA: TGTGCCAGCAGTTTACGACCACTAGGCTATGGCTACACCTTC. This chain links TRBV28 with TRBJ1-2; the D is unclear. The CDR3 runs to 14 residues. Germline-derived CDR1 and CDR2 are MDHEN and SYDVKM. V was shortened by 2 bases and J by 4 bases, with 11 bases between the two germline ends.